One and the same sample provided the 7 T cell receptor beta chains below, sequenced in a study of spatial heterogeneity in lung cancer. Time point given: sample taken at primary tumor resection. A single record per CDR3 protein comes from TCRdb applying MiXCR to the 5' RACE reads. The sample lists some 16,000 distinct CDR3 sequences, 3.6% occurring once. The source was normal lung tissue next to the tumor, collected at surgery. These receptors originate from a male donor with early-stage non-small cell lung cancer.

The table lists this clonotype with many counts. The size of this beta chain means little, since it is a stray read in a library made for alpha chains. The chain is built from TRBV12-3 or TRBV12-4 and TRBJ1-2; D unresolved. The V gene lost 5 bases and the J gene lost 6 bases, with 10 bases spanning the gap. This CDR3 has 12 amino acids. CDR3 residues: CASSHRTHGYTF. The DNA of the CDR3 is TGTGCCAGCAGTCACCGGACCCATGGCTACACCTTC.

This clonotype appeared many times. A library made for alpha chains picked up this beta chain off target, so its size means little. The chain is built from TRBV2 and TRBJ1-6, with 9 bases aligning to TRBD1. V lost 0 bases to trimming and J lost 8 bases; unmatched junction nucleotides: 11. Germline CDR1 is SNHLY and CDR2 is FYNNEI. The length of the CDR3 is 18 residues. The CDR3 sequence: CASSEAGSAGTGYSPLHF. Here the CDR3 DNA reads TGTGCCAGCAGTGAAGCAGGATCTGCCGGGACAGGGTATTCACCCCTCCACTTT. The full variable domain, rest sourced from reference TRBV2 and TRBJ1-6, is EPEVTQTPSHQVTQMGQEVILRCVPISNHLYFYWYRQILGQKVEFLVSFYNNEISEKSEIFDDQFSVERPDGSNFTLKIRSTKLEDSAMYFCASSEAGSAGTGYSPLHFGNGTRLTVT.

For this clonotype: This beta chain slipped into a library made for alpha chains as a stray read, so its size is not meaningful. Here the CDR3 reads CASSTKGPQNTIYF. The CDR3 DNA reads TGTGCCAGCAGCACAAAGGGGCCCCAGAACACCATATATTTT. V is TRBV21-1 and J is TRBJ1-3. TRBV21-1 is recorded as a pseudogene. The CDR3 runs to 14 residues.

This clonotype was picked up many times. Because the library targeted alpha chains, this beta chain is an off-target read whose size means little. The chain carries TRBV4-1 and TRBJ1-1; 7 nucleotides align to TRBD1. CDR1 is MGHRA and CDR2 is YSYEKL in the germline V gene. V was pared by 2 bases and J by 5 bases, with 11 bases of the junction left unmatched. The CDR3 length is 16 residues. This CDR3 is CASSQPGTVRMTEAFF. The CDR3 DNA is TGCGCCAGCAGCCAACCTGGGACAGTGAGAATGACTGAAGCTTTCTTT.

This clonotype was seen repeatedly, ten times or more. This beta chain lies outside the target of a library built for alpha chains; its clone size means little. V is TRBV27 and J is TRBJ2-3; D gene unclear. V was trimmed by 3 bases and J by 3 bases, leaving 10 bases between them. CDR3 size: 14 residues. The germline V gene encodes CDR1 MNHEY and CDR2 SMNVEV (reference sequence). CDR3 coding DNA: TGTGCCAGCAGTTTGTCTCGAAGGACAGATACGCAGTATTTT. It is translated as CASSLSRRTDTQYF.

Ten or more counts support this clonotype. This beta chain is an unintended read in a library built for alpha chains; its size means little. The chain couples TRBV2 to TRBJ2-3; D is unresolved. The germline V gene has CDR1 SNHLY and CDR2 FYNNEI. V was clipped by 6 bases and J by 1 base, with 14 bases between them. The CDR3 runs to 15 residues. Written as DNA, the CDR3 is TGTGCCAGCAGCCCCCGGCCTCGGGGCACAGATACGCAGTATTTT. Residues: CASSPRPRGTDTQYF.

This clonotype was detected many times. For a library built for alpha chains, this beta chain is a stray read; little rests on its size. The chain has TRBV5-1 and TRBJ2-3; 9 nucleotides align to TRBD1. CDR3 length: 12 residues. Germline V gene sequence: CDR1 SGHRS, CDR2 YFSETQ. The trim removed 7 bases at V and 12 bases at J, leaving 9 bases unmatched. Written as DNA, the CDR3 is TGCGCCAGCGGGTTCGGACAGGGGATTCAGTATTTT. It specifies CASGFGQGIQYF.